These 10 T cell receptor beta chains share one sample of origin, sequenced in a study of blood T cell repertoires in COVID-19. The data were produced by immunoSEQ multiplex PCR, yet TCRdb's version contains in-frame clones alone and is incomplete. The sample has 250,000 to 300,000 clones, around 88% seen once; the top ten hold 4.6%. Sequencing was performed on peripheral blood. The receptors shown here come from a man aged 35 to 55 with acute or convalescent COVID-19.

The V gene is TRBV24-1, the J gene TRBJ1-3; perhaps TRBD1 as D (5 bases). Germline V lookup: CDR1 KGHDR, CDR2 SFDVKD. The length of the CDR3 is 16 residues. Trimming pared 2 bases from V and 1 base from J, leaving 11 bases between. This chain's CDR3 is CATSDSTGLSGNTIYF. The DNA of the CDR3 is TGTGCCACCAGTGATTCTACAGGTTTGTCTGGAAACACCATATATTTT.

The sample holds one count of this clone. The chain recombines TRBV6-6 with TRBJ1-5; D may be TRBD1 (6 bases). This CDR3 contains 15 residues. Germline CDR1 and CDR2: MNHNY and SVGAGI (reference sequence). V lost 5 bases to trimming and J lost 4 bases, with 15 bases between them. The CDR3 protein is CASSRRQVENQPQHF. The CDR3 coding sequence is TGTGCCAGCAGTCGCCGACAGGTCGAAAATCAGCCCCAGCATTTT.

The gene calls are TRBV9 and TRBJ2-1; weak D call: TRBD2 (7 bases). Per germline, CDR1 SGDLS and CDR2 YYNGEE. The CDR3 contains 16 residues. Trimming took 6 bases from V and 1 from J, leaving 17 bases between them. The CDR3 DNA reads as TGTGCCAGCACCCCGGTGGGGGGGCCATCCTACAATGAGCAGTTCTTC. Protein product: CASTPVGGPSYNEQFF. The variable domain in full, completed from reference TRBV9 and TRBJ2-1, reads DSGVTQTPKHLITATGQRVTLRCSPRSGDLSVYWYQQSLDQGLQFLIQYYNGEERAKGNILERFSAQQFPDLHSELNLSSLELGDSALYFCASTPVGGPSYNEQFFGPGTRLTVL.

This clone was seen more than once but under ten times. This sequence joins TRBV5-1 and TRBJ1-4; TRBD1 agrees at 8 bases. The CDR3 is 13 amino acids. CDR1 SGHRS and CDR2 YFSETQ come from the germline V gene. The junction had 6 bases not matched to a gene; V was cut back by 7 bases and J by 7 bases. The DNA of the CDR3 is TGCGCCAGCCGGACAGGGACGGGTGAAAAACTGTTTTTT. Its protein is CASRTGTGEKLFF.

This chain connects TRBV20-1 to TRBJ1-2; 8 bases are shared with TRBD1. The junction had 4 bases not matched to a gene; V was cut back by 4 bases and J by 6 bases. CDR3 length: 12 amino acids. From germline, CDR1 is DFQATT and CDR2 SNEGSKA (reference sequence). The CDR3 loop reads CSATDRGDGYTF. CDR3 bases: TGCAGTGCTACTGACAGGGGCGATGGCTACACCTTC.

The count of this clone is one. The chain is built from TRBV18 and TRBJ2-4; weak D call: TRBD2 (7 bases). V lost 1 base, J lost 14 bases, and 15 bases lay in between. Germline CDR1 reads KGHSH; CDR2 reads LQKENI. The CDR3 consists of 13 residues. The CDR3 loop reads CASSPLREGEEYF. DNA for the CDR3: TGTGCCAGCTCACCACTCAGGGAGGGGGAGGAGTACTTC. Full variable domain (missing parts from reference TRBV18 and TRBJ2-4): NAGVMQNPRHLVRRRGQEARLRCSPMKGHSHVYWYRQLPEEGLKFMVYLQKENIIDESGMPKERFSAEFPKEGPSILRIQQVVRGDSAAYFCASSPLREGEEYFGAGTRLSVL.

The genes are TRBV5-4 and TRBJ2-7, with TRBD1 matching over 7 bases. The V and J ends lost 3 bases and 2 bases, in that order; junction bases with no gene match: 8. Per germline, CDR1 SGHNT and CDR2 YYREEE (reference sequence). The CDR3 covers 15 residues. CDR3 DNA: TGTGCCAGCAGCTCTTCGGGACAGCGAGCCTACGAGCAGTACTTC. Translated: CASSSSGQRAYEQYF.

The gene calls are TRBV2 and TRBJ2-3; D gene ambiguous. V lost 4 bases and J lost 3, with 17 bases in between. This CDR3 is built from 16 residues. Germline CDR1 is SNHLY and CDR2 is FYNNEI. This CDR3 is CASSGFAFLATDTQYF. CDR3 DNA sequence: TGTGCCAGCAGTGGGTTCGCCTTCCTGGCTACAGATACGCAGTATTTT. Combining the CDR3 with reference TRBV2 and TRBJ2-3 gives the whole variable domain EPEVTQTPSHQVTQMGQEVILRCVPISNHLYFYWYRQILGQKVEFLVSFYNNEISEKSEIFDDQFSVERPDGSNFTLKIRSTKLEDSAMYFCASSGFAFLATDTQYFGPGTRLTVL.

The CDR3 is CASSSGTGEGYGYTF. The CDR3 nucleotides are TGTGCCAGCAGTTCCGGGACAGGGGAGGGTTATGGCTACACCTTC. The chain carries TRBV6-5 and TRBJ1-2; TRBD1 agrees at 10 bases. The J segment lost 5 bases and the V segment lost 4 bases, leaving 7 bases of the junction unmatched. This CDR3 has 15 amino acids. The germline V gene has CDR1 MNHEY and CDR2 SVGAGI.

The V call is TRBV7-7, the J call TRBJ2-7; 7 bases align to TRBD2. V lost 5 bases to trimming and J lost 7 bases; unmatched junction nucleotides: 8. The germline V gene has CDR1 SSHAT and CDR2 FNYEAQ (reference sequence). The CDR3 has 13 residues. This CDR3 reads CASSLGRGREQYF. The DNA for the CDR3 is TGTGCCAGCAGCCTGGGGAGGGGAAGAGAGCAGTACTTC.